This T cell receptor beta chain was documented in a study of T cells after yellow fever vaccination. Study in general: Low-cell-number fractions were prepared with SMART-Seq v4 Ultra Low Input.

Researchers made TCR cDNA using 5'RACE template switching, and this step added a universal primer site and UMIs. One entry per CDR3 protein results from TCRdb running MiXCR on the 5' RACE reads. Found here are approximately 300,000 distinct CDR3 sequences, 6.8% of them singletons; the top ten hold roughly a sixth. Whole-study results and caveats: Boosting was followed by the reappearance of most primary-vaccination clones (under 97% CD4, under 90% CD8). Peaking on day 5 versus 15, the secondary response was faster but weaker.

The V and J ends lost 2 bases and 0 bases respectively, with 10 bases between them. This CDR3 contains 15 residues. This clonotype was recorded a few times. Its specificity is unknown. The V gene is TRBV12-3 or TRBV12-4, the J gene TRBJ1-1; D is perhaps TRBD1 (5 bases). The source material was PBMCs, sampled about 41 days after the first yellow fever vaccination. The sequence derives from a man aged 18 to 35 who received the YFV17D yellow fever vaccine. CDR3 coding DNA: TGTGCCAGCAGTTTAAGCGGGGCACTGAACACTGAAGCTTTCTTT. It specifies CASSLSGALNTEAFF.